This T cell receptor (beta chain) derives from a study of T cell responses to AZD1222 COVID-19 vaccine. Study findings and constraints: Vaccine-related CD4 TCRs covered spike, predominating at 160-218 and 743-854. The sample set comprised mostly white British donors with more females, and clonal diversity was possibly underestimated. Rises in breadth and depth of Spike-specific TCRs came after two AZD1222 doses.

The method was immunoSEQ multiplex PCR; TCRdb's version includes in-frame clones alone and lacks a portion of them. The data hold 120,000 or so clones, with 94% observed a single time. Regarding this clone: Its antigen is still unknown.

Pooled samples include second doses given at about 4 or 12 weeks. The length of the CDR3 is 15 residues. The V end lost 3 bases, the J end lost 4 bases, and 15 bases lay between the germline ends. Germline assignment: CDR1 KGHSH and CDR2 LQKENI. The material was peripheral blood, obtained 28 days after the second AZD1222 dose. This chain links TRBV18 with TRBJ2-5; D is perhaps TRBD1 or TRBD2 (6 bases each). This TCR came from an adult who received the AZD1222 COVID-19 vaccine. CDR3: CASSPTFGGPETQYF. The DNA of the CDR3 is TGTGCCAGCTCACCTACCTTCGGGGGCCCAGAGACCCAGTACTTC.